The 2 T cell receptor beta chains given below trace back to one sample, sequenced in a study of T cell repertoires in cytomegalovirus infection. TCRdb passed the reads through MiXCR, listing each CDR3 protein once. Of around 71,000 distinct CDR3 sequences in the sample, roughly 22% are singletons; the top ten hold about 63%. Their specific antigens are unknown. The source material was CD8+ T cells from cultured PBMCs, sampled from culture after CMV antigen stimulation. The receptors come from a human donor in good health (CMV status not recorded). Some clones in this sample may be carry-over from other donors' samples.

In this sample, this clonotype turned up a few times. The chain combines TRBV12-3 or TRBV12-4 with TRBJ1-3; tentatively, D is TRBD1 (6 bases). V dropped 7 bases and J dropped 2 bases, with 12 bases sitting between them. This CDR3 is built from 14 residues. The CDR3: CASNWGAAGNTIYF. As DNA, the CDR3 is TGTGCCAGCAACTGGGGGGCGGCTGGAAACACCATATATTTT.

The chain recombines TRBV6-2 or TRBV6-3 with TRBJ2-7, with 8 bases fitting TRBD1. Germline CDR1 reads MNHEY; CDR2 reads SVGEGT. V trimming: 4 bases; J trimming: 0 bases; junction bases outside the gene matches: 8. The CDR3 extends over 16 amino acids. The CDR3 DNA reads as TGTGCCAGCAGTTCATCGCAGGGGGCCCCCTCCTACGAGCAGTACTTC. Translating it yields CASSSSQGAPSYEQYF.